This record looks at one T cell receptor (beta chain) sequence and its context. Its antigen is not identified. The CDR3 sequence is 16 residues long. V lost 6 bases and J 0 bases, leaving 17 bases between the germline ends. Germline loops: CDR1 MNHEY, CDR2 SMNVEV (reference sequence). The data derive from a study of long-term antiretroviral therapy in people with HIV. Regarding the study as a whole: Records did not include ART adherence, viral resistance or therapy changes.

A v3.0 immunoSEQ assay was performed at survey level. The assay was immunoSEQ multiplex PCR, and TCRdb's table has in-frame clones only and misses some. The sample includes tens of thousands of clones, around 78% of them seen just once. Sample: unsorted PBMCs, taken 3.1 years after starting antiretroviral therapy. The V gene is TRBV27, the J gene TRBJ1-2, with a weak D call TRBD1 (5 bases). This TCR came from a woman in her fifties or sixties with HIV. The CDR3: CASRGPGPTPNYGYTF. The DNA of the CDR3 is TGTGCCAGCAGGGGGCCGGGGCCCACCCCTAACTATGGCTACACCTTC.